This section outlines one TCR beta chain sequence together with its context. Its specificity is not known. V was clipped by 0 bases and J by 7 bases, with 20 bases between them. The CDR3 totals 16 residues. Germline CDR1 is SGHDT and CDR2 is YYEEEE. This sample was included in a study of blood T cells in healthy people across ages. Primers used in a second PCR of about 6 to 12 cycles were a sample-barcoded 5' primer and a J-beta primer mix. TCRdb reanalysed the 5' RACE reads using MiXCR and keeps one entry per CDR3 protein. In the table there are over 1,500,000 distinct CDR3 sequences, 49% of which are singletons. Study-level findings and limits: Age showed a roughly linear inverse relationship with TCR beta diversity per million T cells. More naive CD4+ cells and higher diversity were found in long-lived than in aged donors. With donor CMV status unknown, expanded clonotype changes were possibly confounded.

Specimen: blood. This clonotype was obtained from a woman in her thirties or forties in good health. The chain recombines TRBV5-6 with TRBJ2-7, with TRBD1 as a possible D gene (5 bases). The CDR3 here is CASSLVYRDRGNEQYF. Here the CDR3 DNA reads TGTGCCAGCAGCTTGGTTTACCGTGACAGAGGCAATGAGCAGTACTTC.